This T cell receptor beta chain was documented in a study of shared clonotypes between healthy human individuals. Whole-study results and caveats: The authors expected sequencing depth to affect clonotype sharing among donors.

Assay execution proceeded at the deep level. Every immunoSEQ plate was one replicate of a subset's evenly spread DNA. Profiling relied on immunoSEQ multiplex PCR, and the TCRdb table lists in-frame clones only, not all of them. Of 950,000 to 1,100,000 clones detected, approximately 76% appear once; the ten largest clones hold 1.4% to 1.5%. To note about this clone: Its target is unknown.

The source is a man aged 18 to 29 in good health. The sequencing input was memory CD4+ T cells sorted from blood. Regarding subset: CD45RA-negative fraction.

The CDR3 DNA follows: TGTGCCAGCACCGATCCGCGCCGGGACATCGGGGAGCTGTTTTTT. Translating it yields CASTDPRRDIGELFF. The chain couples TRBV7-9 to TRBJ2-2; tentatively, D is TRBD1 (6 bases). V was clipped by 7 bases and J by 7 bases, with 19 bases between them. This CDR3 region has 15 residues. CDR1 is SEHNR and CDR2 is FQNEAQ in the germline V gene (reference sequence).